Below, one T cell receptor (beta chain) is given with its context. This clone's antigen is unknown. A much more abundant neighbour one base away suggests this may be a read error. A patient counted as having stable Graves' hyperthyroidism if no progression to ophthalmopathy occurred over 18 months of follow-up. The hyperthyroidism patients were between 18 and 65 years old and newly diagnosed, with a disease duration of less than 2 months. Any patient with an uncontrolled infection, another autoimmune disease, pregnancy or lactation was excluded. Diagnoses were established on the basis of clinical symptoms, serum thyroxine and TRAb, thyroid ultrasound, and orbital computed tomography. PBMCs were isolated from more than 8 ml of fresh peripheral blood by Ficoll-Paque density gradient centrifugation. Total RNA was extracted with Trizol reagent, and quality was checked on an Agilent 2100 Bioanalyzer. The data were obtained in a study of T cells in Graves' hyperthyroidism and ophthalmopathy (dated by TCRdb to between 2018 and 2021). Regarding the complete study: Peripheral blood samples were taken at initial diagnosis, before any treatment was given. TCR V-J signatures able to tell the groups apart were searched for in a discovery cohort of 95 or so patients, of whom around 42 had Graves' ophthalmopathy and under 65 had stable Graves' hyperthyroidism. An independent validation cohort of under 20 hyperthyroidism patients and approximately 16 patients who later progressed to ophthalmopathy tested prospective prediction of ophthalmopathy. For training and testing, the roughly 93 patients in the discovery cohort were randomly divided in a 7:3 ratio. In about 6 Graves' hyperthyroidism patients, the study also compared T-cell repertoires from thyroid tissue with T-cell repertoires from blood. After blood sampling, hyperthyroidism patients were treated with methimazole at a starting dose of 30 mg daily, and ophthalmopathy patients were treated with high-dose intravenous methylprednisolone. TCR Vbeta CDR3 sequencing of 120 to 150 peripheral blood samples (roughly 41 ophthalmopathy, roughly 74 hyperthyroidism and approximately 17 progressor patients) is reported in the paper. Overall study results and their limits: A 13 V-J signature model separated ophthalmopathy from stable hyperthyroidism, with approximately 86% sensitivity and approximately 81% specificity in cross-validation and 80%/75% in testing. No statistical method was used to fix the sample size in advance, and group allocation was not hidden from the investigators. Most expanded thyroid clonotypes (frequency above 0.001) were also detected in blood, a finding suggesting that blood repertoires may reflect thyroid immune responses. During validation, the model predicted progression to ophthalmopathy a median of around six months ahead of onset, with just under 71% sensitivity and 72.22% specificity.

The TCR beta CDR3 regions were amplified from the RNA transcripts. A first-round RT-PCR of the TCR CDR3 used the HTBI primer set with the Qiagen OneStep RT-PCR kit. Libraries were constructed in a second round of multiplex PCR, after which size selection and purification were performed. The libraries were sequenced on an Illumina HiSeq2000 using paired-end 100 bp reads. From the authors' description of their analysis: SOAPnuke was used to process the raw data, throwing out any read that contained adapters or uncalled bases, had a mean Phred below 15, or lacked an exact constant-primer or identifier match. High-quality paired reads were merged with COPE v1.2.5, and unique nucleotide sequences were defined as clonotypes. MiTCR v1.1 was used to align clonotypes to the IMGT TRBV, TRBD and TRBJ reference segments. Analysis was restricted to V-J combinations with a frequency above 0.0001, which covered about 99% of repertoires. A TCS score was defined as the ratio of F50 (clonal expansion) to E x V (chaos), with BLOSUM62-based TCRdist applied between CDR3 peptides within each V-J. Welch's t-statistics and random forest reduced around 550 V-J features to 10 to 15, which were used in a naive Bayes classifier (R e1071). Through fastp at Q25 and MiXCR, TCRdb rebuilt clones from the public reads, retaining in-frame beta chains. A single entry per CDR3 protein holds the most common genes and DNA from its merged rows. The V and J calls shown here were made by TCRdb, not taken from the authors' results. The sample includes some 460,000 distinct CDR3 sequences, with around 14% observed a single time. The ten biggest clones cover 14% of the sample.

CDR1 and CDR2, looked up from the germline V gene (reference sequence), are DFQATT and SNEGSKA. CDR3 length: 12 amino acids, cysteine to phenylalanine. The sequence is cut down to CDR3 DNA, 36 bases in frame from base 1. Sequencing was carried out using blood. The receptor comes from a woman aged 18-35 years with Graves' hyperthyroidism. The chain is encoded by TRBV20-1 joined to TRBJ2-7, and possibly TRBD1, on 6 matching bases. The bases read TGCAGTGCTAGAGTACAGGGTTACGAGCAGTGCTTC. Its protein product is CSARVQGYEQCF.